Listed here is a single T cell receptor (beta chain). Its specificity is not known. This sample is drawn from a study of chemoradiotherapy in HPV16-positive cancers. About the research overall: A couple of HPV16-positive patients' cells yielded candidate HPV-specific clones and common motifs.

Points from the study as a whole: For HPV16-positive patients, expanding HPV-responsive T cells associated with longer recurrence-free survival. Candidate HPV-specific clones and E7-related TCR motifs grew in tumor during treatment.

The V end lost 5 bases, the J end lost 5 bases, and 10 bases lay between the germline ends. Germline V gene sequence: CDR1 SGHRS, CDR2 YFSETQ. The CDR3 totals 13 residues. Libraries were prepared by immunoSEQ multiplex PCR; TCRdb keeps only in-frame clonotypes and omits some of them. The table records some 900 clones, about 89% of them present only once. V and J are TRBV5-1 and TRBJ2-2, with D unclear. This clonotype originated in a human donor with HPV-associated anogenital cancer. The specimen comprised tumor tissue, sampled from a patient who underwent chemoradiotherapy. This CDR3 reads CASREQPTGELFF. Written as DNA, the CDR3 is TGCGCCAGCAGAGAACAGCCAACCGGGGAGCTGTTTTTT.